This is a list of T cell receptor beta chains from one sample in a study of blood T cell repertoires in COVID-19. Profiling relied on immunoSEQ multiplex PCR, and the TCRdb table lists in-frame clones only, not all of them. The repertoire has 300,000 to 450,000 clones, roughly 86% of them found once; the top ten carry approximately 2.4%. The sample comprised peripheral blood. The receptors originated from a woman aged 55-70 years with COVID-19, enrolled during active disease. The CDR3 runs from the conserved cysteine through the conserved F or W. Only part of the rows carry a size: once, few, many, or a class if the clone is expanded.

V: TRBV6-5
size: -
J: TRBJ1-2
CDR3: CASSYSTGSGYTF

V: TRBV28
size: -
J: TRBJ2-7
CDR3: CASSTPERDIYEQYF

V: TRBV6-5
size: -
J: TRBJ1-1
CDR3: CASSLLGRNTEAFF

V: TRBV5-1
size: once
J: TRBJ1-2
CDR3: CASSLLEPGGGYTF

V: TRBV27
size: -
J: TRBJ1-4
CDR3: CASSLYPPGQGATEKLFF

V: TRBV6-1
size: -
J: TRBJ1-2
CDR3: CASSEGHQWGYTF

V: TRBV27
size: -
J: TRBJ1-2
CDR3: CASSRDRAYGYTF

V: TRBV6-5
size: -
J: TRBJ1-4
CDR3: CASSHTGGTNEKLFF

V: TRBV9
size: -
J: TRBJ1-5
CDR3: CASSASHRYRGSNQPQHF

V: TRBV20-1
size: -
J: TRBJ2-1
CDR3: CSAAGNEQFF

V: TRBV27
size: -
J: TRBJ1-2
CDR3: CASGRDRVYGYTF

V: TRBV13
size: -
J: TRBJ2-3
CDR3: CASSLAGGPTDTQYF